This T cell receptor (beta chain) was found in a study of chemoradiotherapy in HPV16-positive cancers. The study's findings and limits: Functional assays defining HPV-specific T cells used only a couple of HPV16-positive patients. HPV-responsive T-cell expansion during chemoradiotherapy was linked to improved recurrence-free survival in HPV16-positive patients. Candidate HPV-specific clones and E7-related TCR motifs grew in tumor during treatment.

Sequenced by immunoSEQ multiplex PCR; TCRdb stores in-frame clones only, minus some. The table shows 40,000 to 60,000 clones, with 90% occurring only once. Trimming left V 10 bases short and J 5 bases short, with 13 bases between. The CDR3 covers 12 residues. Germline V CDR1 and CDR2: LNHDA, SQIVND (reference sequence). On this clone: Antigen specificity is unknown.

Sequenced here: blood, sampled from a patient who underwent chemoradiotherapy. The chain recombines TRBV19 with TRBJ2-3, with D unresolved. The TCR comes from a human donor with HPV-associated anogenital cancer. CDR3 in amino acids: CATSSHRDTQYF. DNA for the CDR3: TGTGCCACCTCCAGCCACCGAGATACGCAGTATTTT.